The following is a TCR beta chain sequence with its context. Profiling relied on immunoSEQ multiplex PCR, and the TCRdb table lists in-frame clones only, not all of them. The sample lists over 95,000 clones, over 80% occurring once. The sample is drawn from a study of T cells after somatic rescue of genetic block. Trimming cost V 3 bases and J 8 bases, with 17 bases left between them. The germline gives CDR1 SEHNR, CDR2 FQNEAQ (reference sequence). This CDR3 has 15 amino acids. Sequences were obtained from peripheral blood mononuclear cells (PBMCs). The rearrangement links TRBV7-9 to TRBJ2-1, with D possibly TRBD2 on 5 matching bases. This clonotype originated in a woman aged 18 to 35. The CDR3 DNA follows: TGTGCCAGCAGCTTCTCCGGGAACGGAATCGATGAGCAGTTCTTC. As protein: CASSFSGNGIDEQFF.